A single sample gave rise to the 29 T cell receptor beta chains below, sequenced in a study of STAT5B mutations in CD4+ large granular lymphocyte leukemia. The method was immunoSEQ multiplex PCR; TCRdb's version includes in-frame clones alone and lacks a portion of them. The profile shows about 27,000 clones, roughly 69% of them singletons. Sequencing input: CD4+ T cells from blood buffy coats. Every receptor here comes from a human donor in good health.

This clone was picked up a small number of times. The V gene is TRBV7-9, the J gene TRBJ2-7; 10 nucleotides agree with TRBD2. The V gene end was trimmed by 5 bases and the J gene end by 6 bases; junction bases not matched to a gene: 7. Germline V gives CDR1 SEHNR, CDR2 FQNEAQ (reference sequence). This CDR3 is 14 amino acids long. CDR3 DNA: TGTGCCAGCAGCCCTGGGGGACTAGCGTCCGAGCAGTACTTC. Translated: CASSPGGLASEQYF.

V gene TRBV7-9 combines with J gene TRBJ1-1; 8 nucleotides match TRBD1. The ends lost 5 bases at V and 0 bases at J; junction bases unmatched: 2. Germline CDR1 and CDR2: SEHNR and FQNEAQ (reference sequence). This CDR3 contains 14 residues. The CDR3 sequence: CASSAGQVNTEAFF. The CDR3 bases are TGTGCCAGCAGCGCGGGACAGGTGAACACTGAAGCTTTCTTT.

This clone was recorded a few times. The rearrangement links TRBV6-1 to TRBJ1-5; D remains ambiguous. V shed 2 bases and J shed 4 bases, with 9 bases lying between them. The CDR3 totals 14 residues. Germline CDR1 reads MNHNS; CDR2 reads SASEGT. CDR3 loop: CASSEIRQNQPQHF. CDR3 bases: TGTGCCAGCAGTGAAATTCGGCAAAATCAGCCCCAGCATTTT.

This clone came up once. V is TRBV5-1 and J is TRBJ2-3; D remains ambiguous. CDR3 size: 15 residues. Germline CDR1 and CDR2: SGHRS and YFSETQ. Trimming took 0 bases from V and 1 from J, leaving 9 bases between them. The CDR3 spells CASSLGSAGTDTQYF. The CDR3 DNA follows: TGCGCCAGCAGCTTGGGTTCGGCTGGCACAGATACGCAGTATTTT.

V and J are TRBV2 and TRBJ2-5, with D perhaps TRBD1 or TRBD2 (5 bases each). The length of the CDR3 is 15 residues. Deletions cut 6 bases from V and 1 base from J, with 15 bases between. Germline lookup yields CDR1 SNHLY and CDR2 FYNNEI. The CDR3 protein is CASREHRGAQETQYF. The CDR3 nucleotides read TGTGCCAGCAGAGAGCACCGAGGGGCCCAAGAGACCCAGTACTTC.

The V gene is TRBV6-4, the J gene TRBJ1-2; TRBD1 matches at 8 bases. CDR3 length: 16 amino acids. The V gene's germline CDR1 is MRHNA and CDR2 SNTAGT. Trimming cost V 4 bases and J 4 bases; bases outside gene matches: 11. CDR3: CASSVGYGQGSYGYTF. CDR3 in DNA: TGTGCCAGCAGTGTGGGGTATGGACAGGGAAGCTATGGCTACACCTTC.

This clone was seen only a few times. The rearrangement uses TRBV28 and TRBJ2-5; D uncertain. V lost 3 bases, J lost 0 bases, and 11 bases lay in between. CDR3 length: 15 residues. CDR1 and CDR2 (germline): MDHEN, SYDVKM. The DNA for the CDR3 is TGTGCCAGCAGTTTTCCCCCGGTTGACCAAGAGACCCAGTACTTC. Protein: CASSFPPVDQETQYF.

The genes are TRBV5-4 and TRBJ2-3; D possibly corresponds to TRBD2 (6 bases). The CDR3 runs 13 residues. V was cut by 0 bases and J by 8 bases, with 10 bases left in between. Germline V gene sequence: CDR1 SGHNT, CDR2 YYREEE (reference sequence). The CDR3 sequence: CASSLVGGATQYF. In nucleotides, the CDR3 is TGTGCCAGCAGCTTGGTAGGAGGGGCTACGCAGTATTTT. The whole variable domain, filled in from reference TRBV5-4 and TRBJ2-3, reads ETGVTQSPTHLIKTRGQQVTLRCSSQSGHNTVSWYQQALGQGPQFIFQYYREEENGRGNFPPRFSGLQFPNYSSELNVNALELDDSALYLCASSLVGGATQYFGPGTRLTVL.

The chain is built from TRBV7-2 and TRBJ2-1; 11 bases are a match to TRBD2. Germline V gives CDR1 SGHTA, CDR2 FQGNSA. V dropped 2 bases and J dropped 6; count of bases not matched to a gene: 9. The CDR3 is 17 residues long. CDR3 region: CASSLRLAGTTVNEQFF. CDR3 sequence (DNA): TGTGCCAGCAGCTTACGACTAGCGGGGACAACCGTCAATGAGCAGTTCTTC.

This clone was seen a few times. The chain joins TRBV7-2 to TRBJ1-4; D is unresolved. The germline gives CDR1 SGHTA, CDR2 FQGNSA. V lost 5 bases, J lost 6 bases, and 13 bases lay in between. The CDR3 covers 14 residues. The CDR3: CASSLLVQDEKLFF. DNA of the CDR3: TGTGCCAGCAGCCTCTTAGTGCAGGATGAAAAACTGTTTTTT.

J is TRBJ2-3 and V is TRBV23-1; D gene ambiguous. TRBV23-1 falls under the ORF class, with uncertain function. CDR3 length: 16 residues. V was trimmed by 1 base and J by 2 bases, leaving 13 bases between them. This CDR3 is CASSQLDHQSTDTQYF. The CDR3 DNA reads TGCGCCAGCAGTCAATTGGACCACCAATCCACAGATACGCAGTATTTT.

The CDR3 here is CASSLAGGTDTQYF. The CDR3 nucleotides are TGTGCCAGCAGCTTGGCGGGGGGCACAGATACGCAGTATTTT. The chain has TRBV5-4 and TRBJ2-3; D is possibly TRBD2 (6 bases). The germline V gene has CDR1 SGHNT and CDR2 YYREEE (reference sequence). This CDR3 is built from 14 residues. V shed 0 bases and J shed 1 base, with 6 bases lying between them.

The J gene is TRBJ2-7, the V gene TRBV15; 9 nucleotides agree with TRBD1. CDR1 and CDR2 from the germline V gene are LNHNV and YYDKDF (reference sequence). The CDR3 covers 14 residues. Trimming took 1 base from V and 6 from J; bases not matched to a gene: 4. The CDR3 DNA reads TGTGCCACCAGCAGAGGAGGGACAGGGAGCGAGCAGTACGTC. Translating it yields CATSRGGTGSEQYV.

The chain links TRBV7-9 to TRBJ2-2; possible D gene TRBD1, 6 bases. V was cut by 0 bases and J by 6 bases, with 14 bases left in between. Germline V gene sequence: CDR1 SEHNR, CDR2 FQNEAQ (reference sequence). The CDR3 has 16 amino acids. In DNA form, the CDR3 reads TGTGCCAGCAGCTTAGCGGTGGGGGCAGGTGCCGGGGAGCTGTTTTTT. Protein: CASSLAVGAGAGELFF.

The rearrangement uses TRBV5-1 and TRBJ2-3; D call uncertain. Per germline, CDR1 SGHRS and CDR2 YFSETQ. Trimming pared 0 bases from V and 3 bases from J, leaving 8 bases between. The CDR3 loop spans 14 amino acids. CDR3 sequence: CASSLGSRTDTQYF. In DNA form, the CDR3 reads TGCGCCAGCAGCTTGGGGTCACGTACAGATACGCAGTATTTT.

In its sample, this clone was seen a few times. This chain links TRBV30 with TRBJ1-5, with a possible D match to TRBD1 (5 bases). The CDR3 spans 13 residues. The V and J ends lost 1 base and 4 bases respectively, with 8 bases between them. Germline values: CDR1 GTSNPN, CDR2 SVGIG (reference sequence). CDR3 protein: CAWSAQENQPQHF. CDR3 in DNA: TGTGCCTGGAGTGCACAGGAGAATCAGCCCCAGCATTTT.

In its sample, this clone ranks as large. CDR3 in DNA: TGTGCCTGGAGTCCCTGGAACACTGAAGCTTTCTTT. Translated: CAWSPWNTEAFF. The chain is built from TRBV30 and TRBJ1-1; D gene uncertain. The CDR3 totals 12 residues. V lost 2 bases, J lost 1 base, and 5 bases lay in between. The germline V gene has CDR1 GTSNPN and CDR2 SVGIG (reference sequence).

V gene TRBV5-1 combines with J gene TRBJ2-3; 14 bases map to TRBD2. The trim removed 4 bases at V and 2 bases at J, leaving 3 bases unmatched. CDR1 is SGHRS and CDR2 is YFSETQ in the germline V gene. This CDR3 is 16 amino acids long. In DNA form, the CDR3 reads TGCGCCAGCAGCCCGGGACTAGCGGGGGCCACAGATACGCAGTATTTT. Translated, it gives CASSPGLAGATDTQYF.

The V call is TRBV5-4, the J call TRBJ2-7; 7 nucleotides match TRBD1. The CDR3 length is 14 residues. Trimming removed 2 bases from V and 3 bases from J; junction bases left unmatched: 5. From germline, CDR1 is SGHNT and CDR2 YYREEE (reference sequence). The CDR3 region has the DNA TGTGCCAGCAGCTTTAAGGGGGCGGGCTACGAGCAGTACGTC. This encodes CASSFKGAGYEQYV.

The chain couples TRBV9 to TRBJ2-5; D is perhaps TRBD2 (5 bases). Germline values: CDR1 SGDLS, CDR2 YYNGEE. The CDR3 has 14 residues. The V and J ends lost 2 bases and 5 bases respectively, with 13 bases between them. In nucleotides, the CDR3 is TGTGCCAGCAGCGTTAATCCGGGAATGGAGACCCAGTACTTC. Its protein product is CASSVNPGMETQYF.

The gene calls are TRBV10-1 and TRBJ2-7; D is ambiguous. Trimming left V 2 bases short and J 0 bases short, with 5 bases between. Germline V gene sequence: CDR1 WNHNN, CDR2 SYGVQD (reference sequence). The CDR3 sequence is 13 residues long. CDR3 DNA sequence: TGCGCCAGCAGTGAGGTCAGCTCCTACGAGCAGTACTTC. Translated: CASSEVSSYEQYF.

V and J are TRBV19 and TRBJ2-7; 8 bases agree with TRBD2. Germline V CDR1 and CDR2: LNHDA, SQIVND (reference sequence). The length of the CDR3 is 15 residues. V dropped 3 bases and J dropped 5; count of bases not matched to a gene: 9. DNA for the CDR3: TGTGCCAGTAGTATTGTTCTGGCGGGGGGAAACGAGCAGTACTTC. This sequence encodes CASSIVLAGGNEQYF.

CDR3 loop: CASSLDVSPSGNTIYF. The CDR3 DNA follows: TGCGCCAGCAGCTTGGACGTCTCTCCATCGGGGAACACCATATATTTT. The J gene is TRBJ1-3, the V gene TRBV5-1; D gene unclear. V was pared by 0 bases and J by 7 bases, with 17 bases between. This CDR3 has 16 amino acids. Germline CDR1 SGHRS, CDR2 YFSETQ. The whole variable domain, filled in from reference TRBV5-1 and TRBJ1-3, reads KAGVTQTPRYLIKTRGQQVTLSCSPISGHRSVSWYQQTPGQGLQFLFEYFSETQRNKGNFPGRFSGRQFSNSRSEMNVSTLELGDSALYLCASSLDVSPSGNTIYFGEGSWLTVV.

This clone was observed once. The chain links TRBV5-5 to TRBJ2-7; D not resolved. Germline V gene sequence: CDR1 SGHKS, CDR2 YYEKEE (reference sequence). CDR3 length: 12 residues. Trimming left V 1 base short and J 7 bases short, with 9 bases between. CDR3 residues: CASSLNFIEQYF. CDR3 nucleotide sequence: TGTGCCAGCAGCTTGAACTTTATTGAGCAGTACTTC.

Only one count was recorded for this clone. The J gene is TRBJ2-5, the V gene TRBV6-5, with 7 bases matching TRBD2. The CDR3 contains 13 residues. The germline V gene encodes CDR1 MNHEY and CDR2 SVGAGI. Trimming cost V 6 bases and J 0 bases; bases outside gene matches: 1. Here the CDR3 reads CASRAGDQETQYF. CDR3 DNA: TGTGCCAGCAGGGCGGGGGACCAAGAGACCCAGTACTTC.

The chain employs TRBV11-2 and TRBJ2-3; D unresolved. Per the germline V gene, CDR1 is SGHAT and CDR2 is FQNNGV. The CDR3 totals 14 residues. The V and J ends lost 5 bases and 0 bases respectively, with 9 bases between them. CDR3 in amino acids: CASSPSTSTDTQYF. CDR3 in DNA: TGTGCCAGCAGCCCGAGCACGAGCACAGATACGCAGTATTTT.

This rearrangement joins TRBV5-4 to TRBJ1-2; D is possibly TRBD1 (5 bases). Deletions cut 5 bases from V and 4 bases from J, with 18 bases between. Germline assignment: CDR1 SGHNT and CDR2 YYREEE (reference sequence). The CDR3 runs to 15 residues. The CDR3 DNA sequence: TGTGCCAGCAGGGACACCCGTCACGTAGGCTATGGCTACACCTTC. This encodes CASRDTRHVGYGYTF. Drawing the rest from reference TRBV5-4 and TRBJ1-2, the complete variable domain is ETGVTQSPTHLIKTRGQQVTLRCSSQSGHNTVSWYQQALGQGPQFIFQYYREEENGRGNFPPRFSGLQFPNYSSELNVNALELDDSALYLCASRDTRHVGYGYTFGSGTRLTVV.

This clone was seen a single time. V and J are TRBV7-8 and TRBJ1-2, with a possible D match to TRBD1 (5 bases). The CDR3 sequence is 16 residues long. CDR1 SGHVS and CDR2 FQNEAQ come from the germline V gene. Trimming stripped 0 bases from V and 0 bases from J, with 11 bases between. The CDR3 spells CASSLARGLANYGYTF. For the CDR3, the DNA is TGTGCCAGCAGCTTAGCGAGGGGACTAGCTAACTATGGCTACACCTTC.

CDR3 sequence (DNA): TGTGCCAGCAGCACCCGACAGGGGTTAAAAAACATTCAGTACTTC. This encodes CASSTRQGLKNIQYF. The gene calls are TRBV9 and TRBJ2-4; 8 bases map to TRBD1. The CDR3 sequence is 15 residues long. The germline CDR1 and CDR2 sequences are SGDLS and YYNGEE. V gave up 4 bases and J gave up 4 bases; unmatched junction bases: 7. The full variable domain, in which reference TRBV9 and TRBJ2-4 provide the parts outside the CDR3, is DSGVTQTPKHLITATGQRVTLRCSPRSGDLSVYWYQQSLDQGLQFLIQYYNGEERAKGNILERFSAQQFPDLHSELNLSSLELGDSALYFCASSTRQGLKNIQYFGAGTRLSVL.